The rows below give T cell receptor beta chains drawn from one sample of a study of intratumoral heterogeneity in liver cancer. Assay: immunoSEQ multiplex PCR; the TCRdb copy retains only in-frame clones and omits some. The sample lists some 20,000 clones, around two thirds occurring once. The sequenced sample was tumor-adjacent normal tissue, obtained before any cancer treatment. Receptors originate from a woman between 65 and 79 years old with hepatocellular carcinoma. Each CDR3 is given with its conserved first and last residue. The D gene is left open where the match is weak. Rows may omit the clone size; those that give it use once, few, many or a size class.

v_call,d_call,clone_size,j_call,cdr3_aa,cdr3_nt
TRBV10-3,TRBD1,-,TRBJ2-1,CAISGQGAIYNEQFF,TGTGCCATCAGTGGACAGGGGGCCATTTACAATGAGCAGTTCTTC
TRBV13,TRBD2,-,TRBJ2-7,CASSFSSGEHYEQYF,TGTGCCAGCAGCTTTTCTAGCGGGGAACACTACGAGCAGTACTTC
TRBV6-5,-,-,TRBJ1-2,CASSQMSYGYTF,TGTGCCAGCAGCCAAATGTCTTATGGCTACACCTTC
TRBV6-5,-,-,TRBJ2-5,CASSPDKTQYF,TGTGCCAGCTCCCCAGACAAGACCCAGTACTTC
TRBV30,TRBD1,-,TRBJ1-3,CAWGQGLENTIYF,TGTGCCTGGGGACAGGGATTGGAAAACACCATATATTTT
TRBV7-3,-,-,TRBJ2-3,CASSLTWADTQYF,TGTGCCAGCAGCTTAACGTGGGCCGATACGCAGTATTTT
TRBV11-1,-,-,TRBJ1-4,CASSLSPDLTNEKLFF,TGTGCCAGCAGCTTAAGCCCGGACCTAACGAATGAAAAACTGTTTTTT
TRBV5-1,TRBD2,-,TRBJ2-3,CASSSAMGGIADTQYF,TGCGCCAGCAGCTCCGCAATGGGAGGGATAGCAGATACGCAGTATTTT
TRBV6-2/TRBV6-3,-,few,TRBJ1-1,CASSYSRRGSEAFF,TGTGCCAGCAGTTACTCTCGACGAGGGTCTGAAGCTTTCTTT
TRBV23-1,TRBD2,few,TRBJ2-1,CARTSGPYNEQFF,TGCGCCAGAACTAGCGGCCCCTACAATGAGCAGTTCTTC
TRBV10-3,-,-,TRBJ2-7,CAISVSTGFGEQYF,TGTGCCATCAGTGTAAGTACAGGGTTTGGCGAGCAGTACTTC
TRBV30,-,-,TRBJ2-3,CAWNADFGTQYF,TGTGCCTGGAATGCGGACTTTGGTACGCAGTATTTT
TRBV4-1,-,once,TRBJ1-3,CASSQVNRDVSGNTIYF,TGCGCCAGCAGCCAAGTTAACAGGGACGTCTCTGGAAACACCATATATTTT
TRBV19,-,-,TRBJ2-1,CASSIASSGNEQFF,TGTGCCAGTAGTATAGCTAGCTCAGGCAATGAGCAGTTCTTC
TRBV14,-,-,TRBJ1-1,CASSRPGRHLEAFF,TGTGCCAGCAGCCGCCCCGGGAGGCACCTTGAAGCTTTCTTT
TRBV28,-,-,TRBJ2-7,CASSQPGPNEQYF,TGTGCCAGCAGTCAACCGGGGCCCAACGAGCAGTACTTC
TRBV19,TRBD1,few,TRBJ1-5,CASSMGQGDYSNQPQHF,TGTGCCAGTAGTATGGGGCAGGGGGACTATAGCAATCAGCCCCAGCATTTT
TRBV6-5,-,-,TRBJ2-7,CASRPTGINEQYF,TGTGCCAGCAGACCAACAGGGATCAACGAGCAGTACTTC
TRBV5-8,-,-,TRBJ2-7,CASSHRTPHEQYF,TGTGCCAGCAGCCATAGGACACCCCACGAGCAGTACTTC
TRBV28,TRBD1,-,TRBJ1-2,CASKPRDRGNGYTF,TGTGCCAGCAAACCCCGGGACAGGGGGAATGGCTACACCTTC
TRBV12-3/TRBV12-4,-,-,TRBJ2-3,CASRRDSTDTQYF,TGTGCCAGCAGGAGGGACAGCACAGATACGCAGTATTTT
TRBV12-5,TRBD2,-,TRBJ2-3,CASGLGAGARTDTQYF,TGTGCTAGTGGTTTGGGGGCGGGAGCTCGCACAGATACGCAGTATTTT
TRBV9,-,-,TRBJ1-1,CASSVNSGGSEAFF,TGTGCCAGCAGCGTCAACTCTGGAGGGTCTGAAGCTTTCTTT
TRBV29-1,-,few,TRBJ2-5,CSVEVTRGSQYF,TGCAGCGTTGAAGTAACACGGGGGTCCCAGTACTTC
TRBV7-2,TRBD2,-,TRBJ2-3,CASSLWLAGDTQYF,TGTGCCAGCAGCTTATGGCTAGCGGGAGATACGCAGTATTTT
TRBV27,-,-,TRBJ2-7,CASSLGAGALYEQYF,TGTGCCAGCAGTTTAGGGGCAGGGGCTCTCTACGAGCAGTACTTC
TRBV19,-,medium-sized,TRBJ1-5,CASTLGQRNQPQHF,TGTGCCAGTACGCTGGGGCAGAGAAATCAGCCCCAGCATTTT